This T cell receptor (beta chain) originates from a study of metastatic and nonmetastatic thyroid tumors. Study in general: Malignant and benign thyroid patients had repertoires compared in peripheral blood and tumor or nodule tissue. Study-wide findings and caveats: When malignant thyroid tumors were compared with benign nodules, TCR beta diversity was reportedly significantly higher in the malignant tumors. This held in both blood and tumor samples.

Remarks on this clone: What it binds is not known.

Thyroid surgery had not been preceded by any treatment in any patient. V was shortened by 4 bases and J by 5 bases, with 21 bases between the two germline ends. The CDR3 runs 17 residues. Germline CDR1 is SGHAT and CDR2 is FQNNGV. Original handling: Clinicopathological groups supplied CDR3 differences that were used to build a distant-metastasis classifier for papillary thyroid cancer. TCRdb called clones again from the PCR reads with MiXCR. TCRdb's processing, not the authors', yielded these V and J calls. The table records about 31,000 clones, roughly a fifth of them present only once. The receptor was isolated from a female donor with papillary thyroid cancer or a benign thyroid nodule (not recorded which). Some clones in this sample may be carry-over from other donors' samples. The V call is TRBV11-2, the J call TRBJ1-5; TRBD1 might be the D (5 bases). The sequenced sample consisted of blood. The CDR3 spells CASSSGRGLGGYQPQHF. CDR3 DNA sequence: TGTGCCAGCAGCTCGGGACGCGGCCTTGGAGGATATCAGCCCCAGCATTTT.